These 18 T cell receptor beta chains were all obtained from the same sample, sequenced in a study of blood T cell repertoires in COVID-19. TCRdb's copy holds only in-frame clones and misses some; the assay was immunoSEQ multiplex PCR. The sample includes about 53,000 clones, about 86% of them seen just once. The sequencing input was peripheral blood. These receptors originate from a man between 65 and 79 years old with active COVID-19.

Sample share makes this clone medium-sized. The same CDR3 can be traced to other DNA sequences in this sample. The chain carries TRBV6-4 and TRBJ2-3; TRBD2 might be the D (6 bases). The ends were cut back, 0 bases at V and 3 bases at J, with 10 bases in the middle. This CDR3 has 15 residues. Germline-derived CDR1 and CDR2 are MRHNA and SNTAGT. The CDR3 spells CASSDSGGATDTQYF. The CDR3 coding sequence is TGTGCCAGCAGTGACTCGGGGGGAGCAACAGATACGCAGTATTTT.

This chain uses TRBV29-1 with TRBJ1-1, with 11 bases identical to TRBD1. V trimming: 7 bases; J trimming: 0 bases; junction bases outside the gene matches: 4. CDR1 and CDR2 from the germline V gene are SQVTM and ANQGSEA. The CDR3 contains 14 residues. CDR3 coding DNA: TGCAGCGCCGGACAGGGGGCTATGAACACTGAAGCTTTCTTT. It codes for CSAGQGAMNTEAFF.

The gene calls are TRBV4-3 and TRBJ1-1; D is perhaps TRBD1 (5 bases). Per the germline V gene, CDR1 is LGHNA and CDR2 is YSLEER. Deletions cut 1 base from V and 5 bases from J, with 8 bases between. There are 13 residues in the CDR3. CDR3 DNA sequence: TGCGCCAGCAGCCAAGTCCAGGGAACTGAAGCTTTCTTT. Translation: CASSQVQGTEAFF.

J is TRBJ1-2 and V is TRBV7-9, with unresolved D. Germline V lookup: CDR1 SEHNR, CDR2 FQNEAQ (reference sequence). This CDR3 region has 14 residues. Trimming stripped 1 base from V and 5 bases from J, with 11 bases between. CDR3 region: CASSLGRQFYGYTF. The CDR3 DNA reads as TGTGCCAGCAGCTTAGGCAGGCAGTTTTATGGCTACACCTTC.

The V call is TRBV7-2, the J call TRBJ2-1; 12 nucleotides agree with TRBD2. The CDR3 is 15 amino acids. J gave up 13 bases and V 5 bases, and 12 bases lay outside the gene matches. CDR1 SGHTA and CDR2 FQGNSA come from the germline V gene. The CDR3 coding sequence is TGTGCCAGCAGCGCCGAACTAGCGGGGGGTCCCAGACAGTTCTTC. It translates to CASSAELAGGPRQFF.

This chain joins TRBV24-1 and TRBJ2-6; 14 bases align to TRBD2. This CDR3 is 16 amino acids long. Germline V gene lookup returns CDR1 KGHDR and CDR2 SFDVKD. V gave up 9 bases and J gave up 2 bases; unmatched junction bases: 2. The CDR3 sequence: CATGTSGGTGANVLTF. In DNA, the CDR3 is TGTGCCACCGGGACTAGCGGGGGCACTGGGGCCAACGTCCTGACTTTC.

The V call is TRBV4-1, the J call TRBJ1-1; no clear D gene. CDR3 size: 16 residues. Germline values: CDR1 MGHRA, CDR2 YSYEKL. V gave up 2 bases and J gave up 1 base, with 14 bases separating them. CDR3 sequence (DNA): TGCGCCAGCAGCCAAAAGGATCGGGTCTCGAACACTGAAGCTTTCTTT. Translation: CASSQKDRVSNTEAFF.

This rearrangement joins TRBV7-6 to TRBJ2-1, with TRBD2 matching over 11 bases. The CDR3 runs to 16 residues. Unmatched junction bases numbered 6, after V lost 1 base and J lost 7 bases. CDR1 and CDR2 from the germline V gene are SGHVS and FNYEAQ. The CDR3: CASSLEVAGGPNEQFF. In nucleotides, the CDR3 is TGTGCCAGCAGCTTAGAGGTAGCGGGGGGGCCAAATGAGCAGTTCTTC.

The gene calls are TRBV25-1 and TRBJ1-6; D might be TRBD1 (5 bases). CDR3 length: 16 amino acids. V lost 4 bases and J lost 7, with 17 bases in between. The germline CDR1 and CDR2 sequences are MGHDK and SYGVNS. In DNA form, the CDR3 reads TGTGCCAGCAGTGCCCCCCTGGGGGGGGTAAATTCACCCCTCCACTTT. Its protein is CASSAPLGGVNSPLHF.

In DNA form, the CDR3 reads TGTGCCAGCAGCCAAGAGATAACTAGCGGTAAAAACATTCAGTACTTC. It translates to CASSQEITSGKNIQYF. The V gene is TRBV3-1 (or the pseudogene TRBV3-2), the J gene TRBJ2-4; 8 positions agree with TRBD2. Germline V CDR1 and CDR2: LGHDT, YNNKEL (reference sequence). Unmatched junction bases numbered 5, after V lost 0 bases and J lost 4 bases. The CDR3 length is 16 residues.

The gene calls are TRBV7-9 and TRBJ2-7, with 10 bases fitting TRBD1. This CDR3 spans 15 amino acids. V was pared by 4 bases and J by 3 bases, with 6 bases of the junction left unmatched. Germline V gene data show CDR1 as SEHNR and CDR2 as FQNEAQ (reference sequence). CDR3 region: CASSYRDRGFYEQYF. Written as DNA, the CDR3 is TGTGCCAGCAGCTACCGGGACAGGGGATTCTACGAGCAGTACTTC.

This chain connects TRBV19 to TRBJ2-7; TRBD1 agrees at 10 bases. The CDR3 is 14 residues long. With 10 bases clipped from V and 2 bases from J, the junction kept 8 bases outside the gene matches. The germline CDR1 and CDR2 sequences are LNHDA and SQIVND (reference sequence). Here the CDR3 DNA reads TGTGCCACCCAGGACAGGGGGGGAACCTACGAGCAGTACTTC. Amino acids: CATQDRGGTYEQYF.

V gene TRBV9 combines with J gene TRBJ1-2; 9 nucleotides match TRBD1. The CDR3 contains 13 residues. Germline CDR1 reads SGDLS; CDR2 reads YYNGEE. The ends lost 4 bases at V and 11 bases at J; junction bases unmatched: 9. CDR3 sequence: CASSSSDRGGYTF. The CDR3 bases are TGTGCCAGCAGCTCCTCGGACAGGGGTGGGTACACCTTC.

This sequence joins TRBV27 and TRBJ1-2; no reliable D call. Trimming left V 6 bases short and J 8 bases short, with 10 bases between. CDR3 size: 11 residues. The germline CDR1 and CDR2 sequences are MNHEY and SMNVEV (reference sequence). CDR3 DNA: TGTGCCAGCAGCTCGGGTGGGGGCTACACCTTC. It translates to CASSSGGGYTF.

J is TRBJ1-2 and V is TRBV5-4; a possible D gene is TRBD1 (5 bases). Germline V CDR1 and CDR2: SGHNT, YYREEE (reference sequence). Trimming took off 3 bases at V and 8 bases at J, with 20 bases between the two ends. CDR3 length equals 15 residues. CDR3 nucleotides: TGTGCCAGCAGCTCTCTGACGGGGGACCGTACCGGCTACACCTTC. As protein: CASSSLTGDRTGYTF.

This sequence joins TRBV14 and TRBJ1-2; D perhaps matches TRBD1 (5 bases). CDR1 and CDR2 (germline): SGHDN, FVKESK. The ends were cut back, 1 base at V and 5 bases at J, with 14 bases in the middle. This CDR3 is built from 15 residues. CDR3 region: CASSQVVAGVYGYTF. The DNA of the CDR3 is TGTGCCAGCAGCCAAGTTGTGGCGGGGGTATATGGCTACACCTTC.

The chain employs TRBV18 and TRBJ1-1; D perhaps matches TRBD1 (6 bases). Trimming left V 1 base short and J 5 bases short, with 8 bases between. Looked up from germline, CDR1 is KGHSH and CDR2 is LQKENI. This CDR3 is built from 13 residues. In DNA form, the CDR3 reads TGTGCCAGCTCACCACTACAGGGAACTGAAGCTTTCTTT. This codes for CASSPLQGTEAFF.

The genes are TRBV18 and TRBJ2-3; 9 nucleotides align to TRBD2. The CDR3 consists of 19 residues. Germline values: CDR1 KGHSH, CDR2 LQKENI. The V and J ends lost 3 bases and 1 base, in that order; junction bases with no gene match: 14. This CDR3 reads CASSPSPGRGGRGTDTQYF. Written as DNA, the CDR3 is TGTGCCAGCTCACCGTCTCCGGGGCGGGGGGGCCGAGGCACAGATACGCAGTATTTT. Filled out from reference TRBV18 and TRBJ2-3, the complete variable domain reads NAGVMQNPRHLVRRRGQEARLRCSPMKGHSHVYWYRQLPEEGLKFMVYLQKENIIDESGMPKERFSAEFPKEGPSILRIQQVVRGDSAAYFCASSPSPGRGGRGTDTQYFGPGTRLTVL.